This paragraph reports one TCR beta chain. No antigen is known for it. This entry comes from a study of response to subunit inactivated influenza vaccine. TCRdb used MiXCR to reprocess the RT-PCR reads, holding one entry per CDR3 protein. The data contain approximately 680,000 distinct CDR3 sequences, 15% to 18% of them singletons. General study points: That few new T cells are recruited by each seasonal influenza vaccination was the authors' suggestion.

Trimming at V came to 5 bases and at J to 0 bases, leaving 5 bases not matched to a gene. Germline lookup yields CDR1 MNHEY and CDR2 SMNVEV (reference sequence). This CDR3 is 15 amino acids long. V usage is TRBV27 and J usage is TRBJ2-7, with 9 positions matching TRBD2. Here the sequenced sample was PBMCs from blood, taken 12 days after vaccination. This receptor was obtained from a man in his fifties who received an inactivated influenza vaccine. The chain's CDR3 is CASSRREGYSYEQYF. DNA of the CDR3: TGTGCCAGCAGTCGGCGGGAGGGCTACTCCTACGAGCAGTACTTC.